This TCR beta chain was identified during a study of regulatory T cells in long-lasting Graves disease. For TCR beta, libraries came from iRepertoire HTBI primers and Arm-PCR of CDR3 regions. Original processing notes: Taken together, the samples had 50 to 70 TRBV and more than 11 TRBJ segments identified. In TCRdb, the multiplex PCR reads were re-called with MiXCR into one record per CDR3 protein. Clone size and V and J calls follow TCRdb, not the original study. The sample lists about 370,000 distinct CDR3 sequences, 15% to 17% occurring once. V trimming: 0 bases; J trimming: 2 bases; junction bases outside the gene matches: 18. The CDR3 length is 20 residues. Germline loops: CDR1 SQVTM, CDR2 ANQGSEA. Time point reported: newly diagnosed GD, antithyroid drugs for less than 3 months. With RNA extracted from PBMCs as input, the TCR library was made. The authors diagnosed Graves' disease using American Thyroid Association guidelines. Xi'an, China, was home to the endocrinology department that provided patients.

The chain carries TRBV29-1 and TRBJ2-5; 10 bases are a match to TRBD2. The clonotype was recovered from a female donor with Graves disease. This sample comprised peripheral blood mononuclear cells (PBMCs), obtained at new diagnosis, from a patient treated with antithyroid drugs. CDR3 DNA: TGCAGCGTTGAAGATCTGGGGCTAGCGGGAGTGACGGGTTTTCAAGAGACCCAGTACTTC. Translating gives CSVEDLGLAGVTGFQETQYF.